This entry lists 29 T cell receptor beta chains sequenced from one sample in a study of blood T cell repertoires in COVID-19. Data came from immunoSEQ multiplex PCR; TCRdb stores just in-frame clones and leaves some out. The profile covers more than 150,000 clones, with around 90% appearing a single time and about 0.66% taken by the ten largest. The specimen was peripheral blood. Receptors were obtained from a man aged 50-60 years with acute or convalescent COVID-19.

This rearrangement joins TRBV27 to TRBJ2-1; D gene unclear. The ends were cut back, 0 bases at V and 4 bases at J, with 13 bases in the middle. Per germline, CDR1 MNHEY and CDR2 SMNVEV (reference sequence). The CDR3 runs to 16 residues. CDR3 nucleotide sequence: TGTGCCAGCAGTTTATCGTCCCCGCGGCCTTACAATGAGCAGTTCTTC. Its translation is CASSLSSPRPYNEQFF.

This clone has a single count. This sequence joins TRBV5-1 and TRBJ2-1; 7 nucleotides align to TRBD2. The junction had 8 bases not matched to a gene; V was cut back by 2 bases and J by 6 bases. The CDR3 extends over 15 amino acids. Germline lookup yields CDR1 SGHRS and CDR2 YFSETQ. CDR3 DNA: TGCGCCAGCAGCTTTCTCCTTGGGGAGGGCAATGAGCAGTTCTTC. Amino acid sequence: CASSFLLGEGNEQFF.

V usage is TRBV14 and J usage is TRBJ2-1; D call uncertain. The CDR3 covers 15 residues. The germline V gene encodes CDR1 SGHDN and CDR2 FVKESK. Deletions cut 1 base from V and 8 bases from J, with 15 bases between. The DNA for the CDR3 is TGTGCCAGCAGCCAAGGGTCCTGGAGCGCTTATGAGCAGTTCTTC. As protein: CASSQGSWSAYEQFF.

This clone was counted once. This chain connects TRBV19 to TRBJ2-3, with 9 bases matching TRBD1. The CDR3 is made up of 13 amino acids. The germline CDR1 and CDR2 sequences are LNHDA and SQIVND (reference sequence). V was pared by 5 bases and J by 5 bases, with 2 bases of the junction left unmatched. For the CDR3, the DNA is TGTGCCAGTAGTGAGGACAGGGGAGATACGCAGTATTTT. Amino acid sequence: CASSEDRGDTQYF.

The V gene is TRBV5-4, the J gene TRBJ2-7; possibly TRBD2 for D (6 bases). The V gene's germline CDR1 is SGHNT and CDR2 YYREEE (reference sequence). The CDR3 runs to 13 residues. V was cut by 6 bases and J by 6 bases, with 16 bases left in between. The CDR3 spells CASTLGGSGEQYF. CDR3 bases: TGTGCCAGCACCCTTGGGGGGTCCGGCGAGCAGTACTTC.

This clone was counted a few times. V is TRBV9 and J is TRBJ2-2, with D perhaps matching TRBD1 (6 bases). Germline V gene sequence: CDR1 SGDLS, CDR2 YYNGEE. Trimming shortened V by 6 bases and J by 2 bases, and 8 bases separated the two germline ends. The CDR3 length is 13 residues. CDR3 region: CASTRGNTGELFF. The CDR3 DNA follows: TGTGCCAGCACCAGGGGTAACACCGGGGAGCTGTTTTTT.

The chain uses TRBV3-1 (or the pseudogene TRBV3-2) and TRBJ2-1; D is undetermined. This CDR3 contains 13 residues. V dropped 1 base and J dropped 5 bases, with 6 bases sitting between them. Looked up from germline, CDR1 is LGHDT and CDR2 is YNNKEL (reference sequence). The CDR3 DNA reads as TGTGCCAGCAGCCAAGGAGCCGACAATGAGCAGTTCTTC. It encodes CASSQGADNEQFF.

The chain has TRBV2 and TRBJ2-5; 9 nucleotides match TRBD1. The germline CDR1 and CDR2 sequences are SNHLY and FYNNEI. V shed 5 bases and J 4 bases; nucleotides not matched to a gene: 5. This CDR3 comprises 14 residues. CDR3 protein: CASSRDRARETQYF. The CDR3 DNA follows: TGTGCCAGCAGTAGGGACAGGGCGAGAGAGACCCAGTACTTC.

The gene calls are TRBV5-1 and TRBJ2-5; possible D gene TRBD2, 6 bases. V was clipped by 1 base and J by 2 bases, with 15 bases between them. Germline CDR1 SGHRS, CDR2 YFSETQ. The CDR3 extends over 16 amino acids. The CDR3 sequence: CASSLSGGRGQETQYF. CDR3 DNA sequence: TGCGCCAGCAGCTTGTCCGGAGGGCGGGGTCAAGAGACCCAGTACTTC.

This clone was counted once. The rearrangement uses TRBV10-3 and TRBJ1-3; D is ambiguous. V was clipped by 4 bases and J by 4 bases, with 14 bases between them. Germline CDR1 and CDR2: ENHRY and SYGVKD. This CDR3 region has 15 residues. The CDR3: CAISGASGRGNTIYF. CDR3 DNA sequence: TGTGCCATCAGTGGAGCTTCAGGAAGAGGAAACACCATATATTTT.

This chain connects TRBV30 to TRBJ1-5; D is possibly TRBD1 (5 bases). Germline CDR1 reads GTSNPN; CDR2 reads SVGIG (reference sequence). The germline V and J ends were trimmed by 3 bases and 6 bases, with 15 bases remaining between them. The CDR3 is 14 residues long. The CDR3 sequence: CAWRRSGPRQPQHF. The DNA for the CDR3 is TGTGCCTGGAGGAGGTCAGGGCCGCGTCAGCCCCAGCATTTT.

This rearrangement joins TRBV5-4 to TRBJ2-1, with D possibly TRBD2 on 5 matching bases. This CDR3 comprises 12 residues. Germline V lookup: CDR1 SGHNT, CDR2 YYREEE (reference sequence). The V and J ends lost 5 bases and 4 bases respectively, with 7 bases between them. In DNA, the CDR3 is TGTGCCAGCAGGCGCGGGTACAATGAGCAGTTCTTC. Its protein is CASRRGYNEQFF.

The rearrangement links TRBV28 to TRBJ2-1; 9 bases fit TRBD1. This CDR3 has 14 amino acids. CDR1 is MDHEN, CDR2 SYDVKM, per germline. V was clipped by 3 bases and J by 7 bases; unmatched bases: 4. DNA of the CDR3: TGTGCCAGCAGTTTGACAGGGGGGAGGAATGAGCAGTTCTTC. Its protein is CASSLTGGRNEQFF.

The chain links TRBV28 to TRBJ1-2, with a weak D call TRBD1 (6 bases). The CDR3 runs 13 residues. Trimming removed 6 bases at V and 8 bases at J, with 16 bases between. Germline CDR1 is MDHEN and CDR2 is SYDVKM. CDR3 amino acids: CASRTYRVEGYTF. In nucleotides, the CDR3 is TGTGCCAGCAGGACATACAGGGTGGAGGGCTACACCTTC.

The rearrangement links TRBV3-1 (or the pseudogene TRBV3-2) to TRBJ2-7, with 7 bases aligning to TRBD2. CDR1 LGHDT and CDR2 YNNKEL come from the germline V gene (reference sequence). The CDR3 consists of 13 residues. Germline trimming cut 3 bases from V and 2 bases from J; bases unmatched to any gene: 1. CDR3 amino acids: CASSQGLTYEQYF. The CDR3 nucleotides are TGTGCCAGCAGCCAGGGACTAACCTACGAGCAGTACTTC.

The chain links TRBV6-2 or TRBV6-3 to TRBJ2-5; 15 bases align to TRBD2. This CDR3 spans 17 amino acids. CDR1 MNHEY and CDR2 SVGEGT come from the germline V gene. V dropped 4 bases and J dropped 4; count of bases not matched to a gene: 7. The CDR3 bases are TGTGCCAGCAGTTCCGGACTAGCGGGGGGGCCAGGAGAGACCCAGTACTTC. It translates to CASSSGLAGGPGETQYF.

The chain recombines TRBV7-9 with TRBJ1-5, with TRBD1 matching 9 bases. Per germline, CDR1 SEHNR and CDR2 FQNEAQ (reference sequence). V shed 4 bases, J shed 4 bases, and the junction held 14 bases outside the gene matches. The CDR3 length is 18 residues. This chain's CDR3 is CASSSHNRGQLSNQPQHF. CDR3 nucleotide sequence: TGTGCCAGCAGCTCCCACAACAGGGGGCAATTAAGTAATCAGCCCCAGCATTTT.

This clone showed up just once. The chain links TRBV28 to TRBJ1-5; unclear D gene. The V gene lost 10 bases and the J gene lost 0 bases, with 22 bases spanning the gap. The CDR3 totals 17 residues. The germline gives CDR1 MDHEN, CDR2 SYDVKM. CDR3 sequence: CAKIPGLLVYSNQPQHF. CDR3 DNA sequence: TGTGCCAAGATCCCGGGTCTTCTTGTGTATAGCAATCAGCCCCAGCATTTT.

The genes are TRBV27 and TRBJ1-2, with 9 bases fitting TRBD1. This CDR3 has 18 amino acids. Trimming took 5 bases from V and 4 from J; bases not matched to a gene: 17. Germline assignment: CDR1 MNHEY and CDR2 SMNVEV (reference sequence). CDR3 nucleotide sequence: TGTGCCAGCAGTCCCTCCTGGGACAGGGTCGATTTGGGCTATGGCTACACCTTC. Translated, it gives CASSPSWDRVDLGYGYTF.

The V gene is TRBV7-9, the J gene TRBJ1-4; 7 bases fit TRBD1. Germline CDR1 SEHNR, CDR2 FQNEAQ (reference sequence). With 8 bases clipped from V and 8 bases from J, the junction kept 11 bases outside the gene matches. This CDR3 comprises 14 residues. The chain's CDR3 is CASGVTGVGEKLFF. The CDR3 DNA reads as TGTGCCAGCGGTGTTACAGGGGTCGGAGAAAAACTGTTTTTT.

The chain is built from TRBV11-2 and TRBJ2-1, with D maybe TRBD2 (6 bases). The V and J ends lost 1 base and 6 bases respectively, with 13 bases between them. The germline CDR1 and CDR2 sequences are SGHAT and FQNNGV. The CDR3 spans 15 residues. CDR3: CASSLVGSWSNEQFF. DNA for the CDR3: TGTGCCAGCAGCTTAGTCGGGAGTTGGAGCAATGAGCAGTTCTTC.

The rearrangement links TRBV4-3 to TRBJ1-4; 9 bases line up with TRBD1. J was trimmed by 6 bases and V by 2 bases; bases with no gene match: 1. The CDR3 loop spans 14 amino acids. Germline CDR1 reads LGHNA; CDR2 reads YSLEER. CDR3 in DNA: TGCGCCAGCAGCCAAAACAGGGGGCATGAAAAACTGTTTTTT. Its protein is CASSQNRGHEKLFF.

This clone was observed a few times. The V and J genes are TRBV5-1 and TRBJ1-1; TRBD1 agrees at 8 bases. Germline assignment: CDR1 SGHRS and CDR2 YFSETQ. The trim removed 0 bases at V and 1 base at J, leaving 2 bases unmatched. There are 15 residues in the CDR3. CDR3 nucleotide sequence: TGCGCCAGCAGCTTGGCCGGGACAGGGAACACTGAAGCTTTCTTT. Residues: CASSLAGTGNTEAFF.

There are a few counts of this clone. This sequence joins TRBV4-1 and TRBJ2-5, with 7 bases matching TRBD1. The CDR3 extends over 14 amino acids. V trimming: 1 base; J trimming: 2 bases; junction bases outside the gene matches: 1. Per germline, CDR1 MGHRA and CDR2 YSYEKL. The CDR3 spells CASSQGGQQETQYF. The DNA for the CDR3 is TGCGCCAGCAGCCAAGGGGGACAGCAAGAGACCCAGTACTTC.

This chain joins TRBV5-1 and TRBJ2-1; no reliable D call. The CDR3 is 11 amino acids. Germline CDR1 SGHRS, CDR2 YFSETQ. V was shortened by 4 bases and J by 5 bases, with 4 bases between the two germline ends. CDR3 coding DNA: TGCGCCAGCAGCGGAGACAATGAGCAGTTCTTC. This translates into CASSGDNEQFF.

The rearrangement uses TRBV7-2 and TRBJ2-7, with 7 nucleotides matching TRBD2. The CDR3 has 13 amino acids. Losses at the gene ends were 1 base for V and 9 bases for J; bases not matched to a gene: 6. Germline V lookup: CDR1 SGHTA, CDR2 FQGNSA. DNA of the CDR3: TGTGCCAGCAGCTTAGATGGGGGGGGACGGCAGTACGTC. Translated: CASSLDGGGRQYV.

V is TRBV6-2 or TRBV6-3 and J is TRBJ1-6; 7 bases agree with TRBD1. Trimming at V came to 4 bases and at J to 1 base, leaving 7 bases not matched to a gene. The germline V gene has CDR1 MNHEY and CDR2 SVGEGT. The CDR3 consists of 17 residues. Written as DNA, the CDR3 is TGTGCCAGCAGTTCGGGACAGCGAGGGTCCTATAATTCACCCCTCCACTTT. Its protein product is CASSSGQRGSYNSPLHF.

The gene calls are TRBV12-3 or TRBV12-4 and TRBJ1-1; no reliable D call. Deletions cut 6 bases from V and 3 bases from J, with 5 bases between. The CDR3 runs 11 residues. CDR3: CASSQYTEAFF. CDR3 bases: TGTGCCAGCAGCCAATACACTGAAGCTTTCTTT.

For this clone: Its ends do not fully match the called genes, so a read error is possible. The chain employs TRBV4-2 and TRBJ2-7; D uncertain. This CDR3 has 14 residues. The V gene's germline CDR1 is LGHNA and CDR2 YNFKEQ. The CDR3 coding sequence is TGTGCCAGCAGCCAAGATCGCAGAGGAAGAGTCCCTTTTTTC. Translation gives CASSQDRRGRVPFF.